The rows below give T cell receptor beta chains drawn from one sample of a study of T cells in Graves' hyperthyroidism and ophthalmopathy. TCRdb passed the multiplex PCR reads through MiXCR, listing each CDR3 protein once. The sample lists 200,000 to 250,000 distinct CDR3 sequences, about a sixth seen once, with about 50% in the top ten. Sequenced material: blood. These receptors all stem from a woman in her fifties or sixties with Graves' hyperthyroidism. CDR3s include the opening cysteine and the closing phenylalanine or tryptophan. D genes are given only for firm matches. The size entry is marked missing in some rows and otherwise reads once, few, many or a size class.

D: -
V: TRBV7-9
J: TRBJ2-5
size: -
DNA: TGTGCCAGCAGCTTTCGGTATAAACAAGAGACCCAGTACTTC
CDR3: CASSFRYKQETQYF

D: -
V: TRBV12-3/TRBV12-4
J: TRBJ1-1
size: many
DNA: TGTGCCAGCAGTTTCCCGAACACTGAAGCTTTCTTT
CDR3: CASSFPNTEAFF

D: -
V: TRBV18
J: TRBJ1-1
size: few
DNA: TGTGCCAGCTCATCGACAGGTACAATGAACACTGAAGCTTTCTTT
CDR3: CASSSTGTMNTEAFF

D: -
V: TRBV4-1
J: TRBJ2-1
size: few
DNA: TGCGCCAGCAGCCAAGCCGGGCAGGCGTACAATGAGCAGTTCTTC
CDR3: CASSQAGQAYNEQFF

D: -
V: TRBV28
J: TRBJ2-5
size: -
DNA: TGTGCCAGCAGTTTCCCGGCCCTCGGAGGAGAGACCCAGTACTTC
CDR3: CASSFPALGGETQYF

D: -
V: TRBV4-1
J: TRBJ2-7
size: many
DNA: TGCGCCAGCAGCCAAGATTGGGCAGAAGAGCAGTACTTC
CDR3: CASSQDWAEEQYF

D: -
V: TRBV20-1
J: TRBJ1-5
size: few
DNA: TGCAGTGCAATCGCAGGAGATAGCAATCAGCCCCAGCATTTT
CDR3: CSAIAGDSNQPQHF

D: TRBD2
V: TRBV20-1
J: TRBJ2-7
size: many
DNA: TGCAGTGGGACTAGCGGGACCTACGAGCAGTACTTC
CDR3: CSGTSGTYEQYF

D: TRBD1
V: TRBV10-2
J: TRBJ1-1
size: few
DNA: TGCGCCAGCAGTGAGGGCGACAGGGGGCTAGCTTTCTTT
CDR3: CASSEGDRGLAFF

D: -
V: TRBV9
J: TRBJ1-1
size: -
DNA: TGTGCCAGCAGCTCTCGAGTGGGGGGGATCACTGAAGCTTTCTTT
CDR3: CASSSRVGGITEAFF

D: -
V: TRBV30
J: TRBJ2-7
size: few
DNA: TGTGCCTGGGTAGAACAGGGAGAGAACTACGAGCAGTACTTC
CDR3: CAWVEQGENYEQYF

D: -
V: TRBV5-4
J: TRBJ2-5
size: -
DNA: TGTGCCAGCAGCTCCCAGACAGGCCTCCAAGAGACCCAGTACTTC
CDR3: CASSSQTGLQETQYF

D: TRBD2
V: TRBV7-2
J: TRBJ2-1
size: many
DNA: TGTGCCAGCAGCAAGGGGGGACTAGCGGGAAGGGATGAGCAGTTCTTC
CDR3: CASSKGGLAGRDEQFF

D: -
V: TRBV18
J: TRBJ2-1
size: many
DNA: TGTGCCAGCTCGCCCAGGATTGAGCAGTTCTTC
CDR3: CASSPRIEQFF

D: TRBD2
V: TRBV2
J: TRBJ2-1
size: many
DNA: TGTGCCAGCAGTGACCGGACTAGCCTCTCCTACAATGAGCAGTTCTTC
CDR3: CASSDRTSLSYNEQFF

D: TRBD2
V: TRBV12-3/TRBV12-4
J: TRBJ2-1
size: many
DNA: TGTGCCAGCAGTTTTGGAGCGGGAGGGGGCTACAATGAGCAGTTCTTC
CDR3: CASSFGAGGGYNEQFF

D: -
V: TRBV7-2
J: TRBJ1-2
size: few
DNA: TGTGCCAGCGGACAGACCTCCAACTATGGCTACACCTTC
CDR3: CASGQTSNYGYTF

D: TRBD1
V: TRBV12-3/TRBV12-4
J: TRBJ1-5
size: -
DNA: TGTGCCAGCAGTTCAGGACATCAAGAGGGACAGGGGTATCAGCCCCAGCATTTT
CDR3: CASSSGHQEGQGYQPQHF

D: -
V: TRBV10-1
J: TRBJ2-7
size: many
DNA: TGCGCCAGCAGTGAGCGCTTGGACGGAACCTACGAGCAGTACTTC
CDR3: CASSERLDGTYEQYF

D: -
V: TRBV2
J: TRBJ1-5
size: many
DNA: TGTGCCAGCAGTGATTCGGTCTTGGTTGGCCTCGGGCAGCCCCAGCATTTT
CDR3: CASSDSVLVGLGQPQHF

D: -
V: TRBV4-2
J: TRBJ1-2
size: many
DNA: TGTGCCAGCAGCCTTCACCTGGACGGAGGGAATGGTTATGGCTACACCTTC
CDR3: CASSLHLDGGNGYGYTF

D: TRBD1
V: TRBV12-3/TRBV12-4
J: TRBJ1-2
size: many
DNA: TGTGCCAGCAGCCCGGGACAGGTTGGCTATGGCTACACCTTC
CDR3: CASSPGQVGYGYTF

D: TRBD2
V: TRBV11-2
J: TRBJ2-5
size: many
DNA: TGTGCCAGCAGCTTAGAACTAGCGGGGGGGCCCATGGAGGAGACCCAGTACTTC
CDR3: CASSLELAGGPMEETQYF

D: TRBD1
V: TRBV5-6
J: TRBJ1-3
size: few
DNA: TGTGCCAGCAGCTTCGGGACCGGGACAGTTGTAAACACCATATATTTT
CDR3: CASSFGTGTVVNTIYF

D: -
V: TRBV18
J: TRBJ1-5
size: many
DNA: TGTGCCAGCTCACCGTGGAATCAGCCCCAGCATTTT
CDR3: CASSPWNQPQHF

D: -
V: TRBV6-1
J: TRBJ1-2
size: many
DNA: TGTGCCAGCAAGCTCGACAGAAATCATGGCTACACCTTC
CDR3: CASKLDRNHGYTF

D: -
V: TRBV20-1
J: TRBJ2-5
size: many
DNA: TGCAGTGCCCCGACCTTCGACGGTGGCCGCGGAGCCCAGTACTTC
CDR3: CSAPTFDGGRGAQYF

D: TRBD1
V: TRBV20-1
J: TRBJ2-7
size: few
DNA: TGCAGTGCTAGTTTGGGGCCGGGACAGGGGTTCTACGAGCAGTACTTC
CDR3: CSASLGPGQGFYEQYF

D: -
V: TRBV6-1
J: TRBJ2-7
size: many
DNA: TGTGCCAGCAGTTACGCGGGGCAGAGCTCCTACGAGCAGTACTTC
CDR3: CASSYAGQSSYEQYF